The entry that follows covers one T cell receptor (beta chain) sequence. Other DNA sequences of this sample code for an identical CDR3. Sequencing used immunoSEQ multiplex PCR; TCRdb keeps in-frame clones, though not all of them. The repertoire consists of hundreds of thousands of clones, with 89% occurring once and the leading ten covering 11%. The data originate from a study of blood T cell repertoires in COVID-19. Germline V CDR1 and CDR2: MNHEY, SVGAGI. Trimming took 2 bases from V and 0 from J, leaving 7 bases between them. The CDR3 contains 14 residues. The sequence derives from a woman aged 25-40 years with COVID-19, enrolled during active disease. V gene TRBV6-5 combines with J gene TRBJ1-1; perhaps TRBD1 as D (5 bases). Sequenced: peripheral blood. The CDR3 spells CASSYRGMNTEAFF. CDR3 DNA sequence: TGTGCCAGCAGTTACCGGGGGATGAACACTGAAGCTTTCTTT.